The T cell receptor (beta chain) described here comes from a study of early T cells in non-severe SARS-CoV-2 infection. Study summary: Whole-blood bulk RNA, unsorted, was sequenced, and chains were unpaired.

This clonotype was seen at least ten times. No antigen is known for it. V lost 5 bases and J lost 7, with 21 bases in between. The length of the CDR3 is 15 residues. Per germline, CDR1 SEHNR and CDR2 FQNEAQ (reference sequence). Attachment of unique molecular identifiers to individual cDNA molecules was performed. TCRdb redid the calling of the 5' RACE reads with MiXCR, one entry per CDR3 protein. The sample consists of about 80,000 distinct CDR3 sequences, around 8.7% of them appearing once. Study-level results: CD4 and private specificities were missed by VDJdb matching, which favored anti-spike CD8 responses.

Sequenced: whole blood. V gene TRBV7-9 combines with J gene TRBJ2-7; TRBD1 might be the D (6 bases). This TCR came from an adult who was a healthcare worker with PCR-confirmed SARS-CoV-2 infection or an uninfected control (not recorded which). The DNA for the CDR3 is TGTGCCAGCAGCCCTAGGCCCCGGGACACCTCTGAGCAGTACTTC. Residues: CASSPRPRDTSEQYF.